The T cell receptor beta chain described here comes from a study of shared clonotypes between healthy human individuals. The study's findings and limits: Represented diversity, genetic and exposure-history alike, was limited by few donors.

As concerns this clone: What it binds is unknown.

Splitting of CD4+ cells produced CD45RA+ naive and CD45RA-negative memory subsets. The CDR3 has 15 amino acids. In germline, CDR1 is LNHDA, CDR2 SQIVND (reference sequence). After removal of 7 bases from V and 7 bases from J, the junction contained 11 bases not matched to a gene. Genomic DNA from each subset was divided evenly over several immunoSEQ plates. The table came from immunoSEQ multiplex PCR; TCRdb's copy has only in-frame clones and leaves some out. This table has over 950,000 clones, 60% to 85% appearing once. This receptor was obtained from a man between 18 and 29 years old in good health. Some clones in this sample may be carry-over from other donors' samples. The sample taken for sequencing was memory CD4+ T cells from PBMCs. Subset noted: CD45RA-negative fraction. V and J are TRBV19 and TRBJ1-4; 8 nucleotides align to TRBD1. The CDR3 sequence is CASTRMTGVGEKLFF. The CDR3 DNA reads as TGTGCCAGTACCAGAATGACAGGGGTTGGTGAAAAACTGTTTTTT.